This T cell receptor beta chain comes out of a study of blood T cell repertoires in COVID-19. On the study more broadly: Researchers got acute and convalescent COVID-19 samples from the United States, Italy and Spain. T cells, B-cell-depleted T cells, or PBMCs provided the cDNA or gDNA that served as material.

Germline V gene sequence: CDR1 LNHNV, CDR2 YYDKDF (reference sequence). The CDR3 has 17 residues. V was trimmed by 1 base and J by 2 bases, leaving 14 bases between them. The authors' processing: Amplifying reference gene primers gave estimates of nucleated cell counts. Assay used: immunoSEQ multiplex PCR; TCRdb lists only in-frame clones, some missing. D and trimming were read from the DNA, whereas the V and J calls and clone size are those reported in that table. The sample records fewer than 25,000 clones, roughly 89% being singletons. This sequence was found in a human donor in a cohort sampled during active COVID-19. This chain connects TRBV15 to TRBJ2-2; a possible D gene is TRBD1 (5 bases). Sequencing was performed on peripheral blood. The CDR3 nucleotides are TGTGCCACCAGCAGAGTTGGAATGGGGCTCAACACCGGGGAGCTGTTTTTT. This codes for CATSRVGMGLNTGELFF.